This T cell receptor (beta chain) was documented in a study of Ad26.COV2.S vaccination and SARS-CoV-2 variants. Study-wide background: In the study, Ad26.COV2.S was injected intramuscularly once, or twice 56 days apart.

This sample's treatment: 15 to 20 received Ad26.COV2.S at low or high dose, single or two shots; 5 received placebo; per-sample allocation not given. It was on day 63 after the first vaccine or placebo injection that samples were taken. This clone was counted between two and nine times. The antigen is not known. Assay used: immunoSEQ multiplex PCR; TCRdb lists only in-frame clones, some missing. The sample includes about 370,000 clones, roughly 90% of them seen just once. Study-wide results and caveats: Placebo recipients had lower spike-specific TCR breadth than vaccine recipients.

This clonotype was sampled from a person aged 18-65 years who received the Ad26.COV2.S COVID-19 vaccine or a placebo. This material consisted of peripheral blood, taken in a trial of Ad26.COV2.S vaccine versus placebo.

This chain's CDR3 is CASKLRDRAIEAFF. DNA for the CDR3: TGTGCCAGCAAACTCCGGGACAGGGCTATTGAAGCTTTCTTT. The chain uses TRBV28 and TRBJ1-1, with 9 nucleotides matching TRBD1. There are 14 residues in the CDR3. The trim removed 7 bases at V and 7 bases at J, leaving 10 bases unmatched. Germline CDR1 reads MDHEN; CDR2 reads SYDVKM. Full variable domain (outside the CDR3, taken from reference TRBV28 and TRBJ1-1): DVKVTQSSRYLVKRTGEKVFLECVQDMDHENMFWYRQDPGLGLRLIYFSYDVKMKEKGDIPEGYSVSREKKERFSLILESASTNQTSMYLCASKLRDRAIEAFFGQGTRLTVV.